This T cell receptor beta chain was obtained from a study of OX40 agonist ivuxolimab in advanced cancers. Whole-study findings and limits: At doses 0.1 to 3.0 mg/kg, CD4+ and CD8+ clones expanded.

In regard to this clone: Antigen: not known.

Clones were sequenced by immunoSEQ multiplex PCR, and TCRdb holds only the in-frame ones, with some missing. The sample comprises about 50,000 clones, around 85% of which are singletons, and 11% to 15% rests with the top ten. The CDR3 runs to 14 residues. V shed 2 bases, J shed 8 bases, and the junction held 8 bases outside the gene matches. Germline assignment: CDR1 MNHEY and CDR2 SMNVEV (reference sequence). The V gene is TRBV27, the J gene TRBJ2-7; 8 positions match TRBD1. The receptor was derived from an adult with an advanced solid tumor such as melanoma, head and neck, liver or kidney cancer. The sequenced sample was CD4+ or CD8+ T cells sorted from blood, obtained in a trial of the OX40 agonist ivuxolimab. The CDR3 sequence: CASSLQGAPDKQYF. DNA for the CDR3: TGTGCCAGCAGTTTACAGGGGGCTCCAGACAAGCAGTACTTC.